The 2 T cell receptor beta chains presented below share a single source sample, sequenced in a study of technical replicates of blood from several donors. Sequencing was performed with immunoSEQ multiplex PCR; in TCRdb, only in-frame clones are kept and a portion is missing. The sample records about 60,000 clones, around 85% being singletons. Sequencing was done on a sample of PBMCs. The source of these receptors is a human donor in good health. Some clones in this sample may be carry-over from other donors' samples.

A single count supports this clone. The chain has TRBV25-1 and TRBJ2-2, with D possibly TRBD2 on 6 matching bases. Germline V gene lookup returns CDR1 MGHDK and CDR2 SYGVNS. V was pared by 4 bases and J by 7 bases, with 13 bases between. This CDR3 comprises 14 residues. The chain's CDR3 is CASSAGRYHGELFF. CDR3 DNA sequence: TGTGCCAGCAGTGCAGGGAGGTATCACGGGGAGCTGTTTTTT.

The V call is TRBV29-1, the J call TRBJ1-6, with 7 bases aligning to TRBD1. CDR1 SQVTM and CDR2 ANQGSEA come from the germline V gene. This CDR3 is 13 amino acids long. Trimming removed 7 bases from V and 4 bases from J; junction bases left unmatched: 4. In DNA form, the CDR3 reads TGCAGCGCTGGGGACAGATATAATTCACCCCTCCACTTT. Translated: CSAGDRYNSPLHF.